The present T cell receptor beta chain was sequenced within a study of T cells in Graves' hyperthyroidism and ophthalmopathy. Study background: Once the initial diagnosis was made, peripheral blood was obtained before any treatment. Whole-study findings and limits: The model foresaw ophthalmopathy a median around 6 months prior to onset. A model using 13 V-J features told ophthalmopathy apart from stable hyperthyroidism.

The V gene's germline CDR1 is MNHEY and CDR2 SMNVEV (reference sequence). The V and J ends lost 6 bases and 9 bases respectively, with 15 bases between them. CDR3 size: 14 residues. Template material for amplifying TCR beta CDR3 regions consisted of RNA transcripts. First-round RT-PCR targeting the TCR CDR3 was performed with the HTBI primer set. TCRdb recomputed calls from the multiplex PCR reads with MiXCR, one row per CDR3 protein. The sample has some 620,000 distinct CDR3 sequences; roughly 17% are singletons. This clonotype was counted many times. Its specificity is unknown. Source material: blood. The J gene is TRBJ1-6, the V gene TRBV27, with D perhaps TRBD1 (6 bases). The receptor comes from a woman aged 25 to 39 with Graves' hyperthyroidism. CDR3 loop: CASSSPPRGSPLHF. CDR3 coding DNA: TGTGCCAGCAGCAGTCCCCCCAGGGGTTCACCCCTCCACTTT.